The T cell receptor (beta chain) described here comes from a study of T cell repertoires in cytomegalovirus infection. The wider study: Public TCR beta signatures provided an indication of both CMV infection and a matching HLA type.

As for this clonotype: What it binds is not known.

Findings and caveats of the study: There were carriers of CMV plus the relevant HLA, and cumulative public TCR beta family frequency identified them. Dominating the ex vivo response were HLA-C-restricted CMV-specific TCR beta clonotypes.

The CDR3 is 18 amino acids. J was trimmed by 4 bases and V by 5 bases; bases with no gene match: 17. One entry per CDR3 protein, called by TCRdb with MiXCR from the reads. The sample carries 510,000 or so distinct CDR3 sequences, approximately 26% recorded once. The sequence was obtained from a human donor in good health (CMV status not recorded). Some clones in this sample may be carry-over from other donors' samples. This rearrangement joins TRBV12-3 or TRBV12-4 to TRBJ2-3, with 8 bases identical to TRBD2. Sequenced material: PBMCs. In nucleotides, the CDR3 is TGTGCCAGCAGTCAGCCTCCCCCTGGACTAGCAATTTCAGATACGCAGTATTTT. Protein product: CASSQPPPGLAISDTQYF.